This TCR beta chain comes out of a study of CD8+ T cells in alopecia areata. Extraction and reverse transcription of RNA yielded cDNA as the sequencing template. TCRdb's copy holds only in-frame clones and misses some; the assay was immunoSEQ multiplex PCR. The sample gives 130,000 to 150,000 clones, 85% to 90% of which show up once; over 12% is in the top ten. V dropped 4 bases and J dropped 2 bases, with 12 bases sitting between them. The CDR3 spans 14 residues. CDR1 and CDR2 (germline): MNHEY, SMNVEV (reference sequence). The specimen comprised CD8+ T cells sorted from blood, sampled at week 0. The sequence was obtained from a human donor with alopecia areata. This chain connects TRBV27 to TRBJ2-7; TRBD2 might be the D (5 bases). This chain's CDR3 is CASSSHGVPYEQYF. The CDR3 DNA follows: TGTGCCAGCAGTTCCCACGGGGTCCCCTACGAGCAGTACTTC.